Following are 20 T cell receptor beta chains from one sample sequenced in a study of OX40 agonist ivuxolimab in advanced cancers. This table comes from immunoSEQ multiplex PCR, and its TCRdb copy is limited to in-frame clones, with some not included. The table includes 70,000 to 95,000 clones, roughly 84% detected once. Specimen: CD4+ or CD8+ T cells sorted from blood, collected in a trial of the OX40 agonist ivuxolimab. Source of these receptors: an adult with an advanced solid tumor such as melanoma, head and neck, liver or kidney cancer.

This sequence joins TRBV6-5 and TRBJ1-1, with unresolved D. V was pared by 1 base and J by 4 bases, with 7 bases between. This CDR3 contains 13 residues. Germline CDR1 reads MNHEY; CDR2 reads SVGAGI. The CDR3 region has the DNA TGTGCCAGCAGTTACTTTTCCACCACTGAAGCTTTCTTT. Amino acids: CASSYFSTTEAFF.

In nucleotides, the CDR3 is TGTGCCACCCGGGGGGTTTTAACGCAGTATTTT. Protein sequence: CATRGVLTQYF. The chain couples TRBV19 to TRBJ2-3, with 7 bases fitting TRBD2. CDR1 is LNHDA and CDR2 is SQIVND in the germline V gene (reference sequence). The V and J ends lost 10 bases and 9 bases, in that order; junction bases with no gene match: 7. This CDR3 region has 11 residues.

The V call is TRBV2, the J call TRBJ1-4, with TRBD1 as a possible D gene (5 bases). The germline V and J ends were trimmed by 5 bases and 8 bases, with 15 bases remaining between them. CDR1 is SNHLY, CDR2 FYNNEI, per germline. This CDR3 is built from 14 residues. The CDR3 loop is CASSRDGVGEKLFF. The CDR3 region has the DNA TGTGCCAGCAGTCGGGACGGGGTGGGGGAAAAACTGTTTTTT.

The rearrangement links TRBV18 to TRBJ1-1; D is possibly TRBD1 (6 bases). Between the trimmed V and J ends, which lost 4 bases and 1 base, there was a span of 7 bases. The CDR3 has 13 amino acids. The germline V gene encodes CDR1 KGHSH and CDR2 LQKENI. CDR3 sequence: CASSQGQNTEAFF. The DNA for the CDR3 is TGTGCCAGCTCACAGGGACAGAACACTGAAGCTTTCTTT.

There are a few counts of this clone. The V gene is TRBV19, the J gene TRBJ2-1; 8 bases align to TRBD2. The CDR3 is 15 amino acids. V was pared by 5 bases and J by 4 bases, with 7 bases of the junction left unmatched. CDR1 and CDR2 from the germline V gene are LNHDA and SQIVND (reference sequence). The CDR3 DNA sequence: TGTGCCAGTAGTCGGGAGGGAGGACAATACAATGAGCAGTTCTTC. Its protein product is CASSREGGQYNEQFF.

The rearrangement links TRBV20-1 to TRBJ1-3; D ambiguous. The CDR3 covers 11 residues. In germline, CDR1 is DFQATT, CDR2 SNEGSKA (reference sequence). V lost 3 bases and J lost 4, with 4 bases in between. CDR3 sequence reads: CSASRGNTIYF. In nucleotides, the CDR3 is TGCAGTGCTAGCAGAGGAAACACCATATATTTT.

There are a few counts of this clone. This chain joins TRBV5-1 and TRBJ1-1, with TRBD1 matching 8 bases. Germline CDR1 SGHRS, CDR2 YFSETQ. This CDR3 contains 16 residues. V shed 0 bases and J 2 bases; nucleotides not matched to a gene: 6. In DNA form, the CDR3 reads TGCGCCAGCAGCTTGGAAGTACAGGGGGTCAACACTGAAGCTTTCTTT. It translates to CASSLEVQGVNTEAFF.

This clone was seen once. This rearrangement joins TRBV2 to TRBJ2-1, with D unclear. This CDR3 comprises 14 residues. V was trimmed by 6 bases and J by 6 bases, leaving 15 bases between them. Germline V CDR1 and CDR2: SNHLY, FYNNEI. CDR3 loop: CASSGATSLNEQFF. The CDR3 region has the DNA TGTGCCAGCAGCGGTGCCACGTCCCTCAATGAGCAGTTCTTC.

V usage is TRBV28 and J usage is TRBJ1-2; a weak D match, TRBD1 (6 bases). The CDR3 is 14 residues long. Per germline, CDR1 MDHEN and CDR2 SYDVKM. Trimming left V 3 bases short and J 2 bases short, with 10 bases between. Here the CDR3 reads CASSFGQGNYGYTF. The DNA for the CDR3 is TGTGCCAGCAGTTTCGGCCAGGGGAACTATGGCTACACCTTC.

The CDR3 DNA reads TGTGCCAGCAGTTATGGGACAGGGACTGGAAACACCATATATTTT. Amino acid sequence: CASSYGTGTGNTIYF. This sequence joins TRBV6-5 and TRBJ1-3; 9 bases map to TRBD1. The junction had 2 bases not matched to a gene; V was cut back by 3 bases and J by 2 bases. Per germline, CDR1 MNHEY and CDR2 SVGAGI. The CDR3 extends over 15 amino acids.

V and J are TRBV18 and TRBJ2-1; TRBD2 matches at 7 bases. Looked up from germline, CDR1 is KGHSH and CDR2 is LQKENI. Germline trimming cut 3 bases from V and 4 bases from J; bases unmatched to any gene: 9. The CDR3 sequence is 16 residues long. The CDR3 nucleotides read TGTGCCAGCTCACCTCAGATGGGAGGGCAATACAATGAGCAGTTCTTC. This codes for CASSPQMGGQYNEQFF.

The chain combines TRBV30 with TRBJ2-3, with 10 bases fitting TRBD2. With V trimmed by 4 bases and J by 0 bases, 7 bases remained unmatched. The CDR3 sequence is 16 residues long. Germline assignment: CDR1 GTSNPN and CDR2 SVGIG (reference sequence). This chain's CDR3 is CAWNPLAGVSTDTQYF. In nucleotides, the CDR3 is TGTGCCTGGAACCCTCTAGCGGGGGTTAGCACAGATACGCAGTATTTT.

The chain links TRBV12-5 to TRBJ1-2; perhaps TRBD1 as D (5 bases). V gave up 6 bases and J gave up 6 bases, with 29 bases separating them. The germline V gene encodes CDR1 LGHNT and CDR2 FRNRAP. This CDR3 is 18 amino acids long. The DNA of the CDR3 is TGTGCTAGTGGCCCCGTTTGGCAGAGGGGCGGCTATGTGGATGGCTACACCTTC. Protein product: CASGPVWQRGGYVDGYTF.

J is TRBJ1-1 and V is TRBV19, with 8 bases lining up with TRBD1. The CDR3 runs 16 residues. V was pared by 3 bases and J by 1 base, with 7 bases of the junction left unmatched. Germline CDR1 reads LNHDA; CDR2 reads SQIVND (reference sequence). The CDR3 reads CASSIGQGATNTEAFF. The CDR3, as DNA: TGTGCCAGTAGTATCGGTCAGGGGGCGACGAACACTGAAGCTTTCTTT.

The J gene is TRBJ2-1, the V gene TRBV7-2, with a tentative D call TRBD2 (6 bases). Trimming took off 5 bases at V and 7 bases at J, with 15 bases between the two ends. The CDR3 sequence is 14 residues long. Germline CDR1 SGHTA, CDR2 FQGNSA. The CDR3 spells CASSASRGSNEQFF. In DNA, the CDR3 is TGTGCCAGCAGCGCCTCGCGGGGTTCGAATGAGCAGTTCTTC. The complete variable domain, with remaining parts taken from reference TRBV7-2 and TRBJ2-1, reads GAGVSQSPSNKVTEKGKDVELRCDPISGHTALYWYRQSLGQGLEFLIYFQGNSAPDKSGLPSDRFSAERTGGSVSTLTIQRTQQEDSAVYLCASSASRGSNEQFFGPGTRLTVL.

The chain has TRBV29-1 and TRBJ2-7; D perhaps matches TRBD2 (6 bases). Germline CDR1 SQVTM, CDR2 ANQGSEA. The CDR3 length is 12 residues. The V end lost 3 bases, the J end lost 5 bases, and 11 bases lay between the germline ends. This CDR3 is CSVDGGVDEQYF. CDR3 DNA: TGCAGCGTTGACGGCGGGGTCGACGAGCAGTACTTC.

The sample holds a few counts of this clone. This rearrangement joins TRBV29-1 to TRBJ2-3; 10 positions agree with TRBD2. The V and J ends lost 5 bases and 1 base, in that order; junction bases with no gene match: 9. CDR1 is SQVTM, CDR2 ANQGSEA, per germline. The CDR3 has 16 residues. CDR3 in DNA: TGCAGCGTTCTTCTGGGACTAGCGTTGGGCACAGATACGCAGTATTTT. Translated: CSVLLGLALGTDTQYF.

This chain uses TRBV2 with TRBJ1-1; the D is unclear. The CDR3 contains 13 residues. Germline V gene data show CDR1 as SNHLY and CDR2 as FYNNEI. With 4 bases removed from V and 1 base from J, the gap between germline ends came to 7 bases. The CDR3 here is CASSVRQNTEAFF. CDR3 DNA: TGTGCCAGCAGTGTCAGGCAGAACACTGAAGCTTTCTTT.

The CDR3 DNA sequence: TGTGCCAGCAGCTTTAGCGGGGGCGCGACCTACGAGCAGTACTTC. Protein product: CASSFSGGATYEQYF. This chain connects TRBV7-2 to TRBJ2-7; 9 bases agree with TRBD2. V shed 3 bases and J 2 bases; nucleotides not matched to a gene: 5. Germline V gene lookup returns CDR1 SGHTA and CDR2 FQGNSA. This CDR3 has 15 residues.

The chain carries TRBV11-2 and TRBJ2-2; 9 positions agree with TRBD2. Germline values: CDR1 SGHAT, CDR2 FQNNGV. The CDR3 length is 15 residues. V dropped 2 bases and J dropped 3; count of bases not matched to a gene: 1. The CDR3 coding sequence is TGTGCCAGCAGCTTATTAGCGGGGGACACCGGGGAGCTGTTTTTT. It encodes CASSLLAGDTGELFF. The complete variable domain, with remaining parts taken from reference TRBV11-2 and TRBJ2-2, reads EAGVAQSPRYKIIEKRQSVAFWCNPISGHATLYWYQQILGQGPKLLIQFQNNGVVDDSQLPKDRFSAERLKGVDSTLKIQPAKLEDSAVYLCASSLLAGDTGELFFGEGSRLTVL.